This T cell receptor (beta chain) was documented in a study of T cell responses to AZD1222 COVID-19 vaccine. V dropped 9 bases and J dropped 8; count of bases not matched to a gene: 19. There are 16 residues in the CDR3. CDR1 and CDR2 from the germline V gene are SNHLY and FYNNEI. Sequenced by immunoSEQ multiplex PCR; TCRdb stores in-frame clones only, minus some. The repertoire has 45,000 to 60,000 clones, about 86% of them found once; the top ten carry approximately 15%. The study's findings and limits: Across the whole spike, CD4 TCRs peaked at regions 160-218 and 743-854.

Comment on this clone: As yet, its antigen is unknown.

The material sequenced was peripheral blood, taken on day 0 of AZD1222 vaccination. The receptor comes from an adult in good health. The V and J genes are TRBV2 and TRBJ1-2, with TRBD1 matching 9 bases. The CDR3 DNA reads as TGTGCCAGTTCCCCTATCACCCGACAGGGGGAAGACGGCTACACCTTC. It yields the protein CASSPITRQGEDGYTF.